This T cell receptor (beta chain) was documented in a study of T-cell memory formation after mild COVID-19 (dated by TCRdb to the early 2020s). About the study as a whole: Most TCR sequence clusters were specific to one of the two donors. In a couple of donors, T-cell clones that expanded and contracted after mild COVID-19 were followed by sequencing TCRalpha and TCRbeta repertoires longitudinally. Two young, previously healthy adult volunteers made up the cohort, one male and one female.

This clonotype was observed a few times. This clone's antigen is unknown. Base qualities are not at hand, and no much larger clone is one base apart. Here is what the overall study found, with its caveats: Some responding clones were detected in pre-infection memory, which suggested that pre-existing cross-reactive memory T cells had joined the SARS-CoV-2 response. The study covered only two mild cases, and larger cohorts including severe cases with pre-infection samples were considered necessary. Clones contracting from day 15 to 85 had balanced CD4/CD8 phenotypes, while a second wave expanding from day 15 to 37 was biased towards CD4+. The second-wave clones that peaked on day 37 were not confirmed to be SARS-CoV-2 specific. Contracting CD4+ clones were found mainly in CM and EM memory subsets, while CD8+ clones were enriched in EMRA.

PBMCs were isolated by Ficoll-Paque density gradient centrifugation. The instrument was an Illumina NovaSeq 6000. Using 5'RACE with constant-segment primers, TCRalpha and TCRbeta cDNA libraries were constructed, with sample barcodes and unique molecular identifiers added in the process. RNA was extracted from every sample with Trizol reagent. Libraries were amplified in two PCR steps, with a second sample barcode and Illumina TruSeq adapters added in the second step. The libraries were sequenced on an Illumina NovaSeq using 2 x 150 bp paired-end reads. Per the source publication's procedure: Demultiplexing of reads and collapsing into UMI-guided consensus sequences were performed with migec v1.2.7. Using mixcr v2.1.11, the UMI consensuses were aligned to TRA and TRB V and J templates and assembled into clonotypes. Expanded or contracted clonotypes were those called significant by both edgeR and NoisET, with noise models trained on biological replicates. For edgeR calls, the cutoffs were a false discovery rate-adjusted p below 0.01 and a log2 fold-change threshold of 1. As an exploratory analysis of dynamics, max-normalized trajectories of the 1000 most abundant clonotypes were examined with PCA combined with hierarchical clustering. The CD4 or CD8 phenotype of responding clones was assigned using the separately sequenced CD4+ and CD8+ repertoires. TCRdb redid the processing of the public reads, applying fastp at Q25 and MiXCR, and retained in-frame beta chains. Here each entry gathers all rows of one CDR3 protein and keeps the most common genes and DNA. The V and J calls reflect TCRdb's pipeline rather than the authors' work. Counted in this sample were 250,000 to 300,000 distinct CDR3 sequences; about a sixth of them appeared once. The ten largest clones take up roughly 23% of the sample.

V gives up 5 bases and J gives up 3 bases, and the segment between their germline ends measures 23 bases. Its CDR3 holds 17 amino acids, cysteine through valine. Of all the DNA, just the CDR3 is kept, 51 bases in frame from base 1. The sequencing sample was made of PBMCs or a T cell subset sorted from them (not recorded which). The sequence came from a man in his late teens or twenties who had mild COVID-19 (a few samples of this study predate the infection). The sample titles of this study are shuffled in the database, so cell type and time point are left out; the donor was told from shared clones. The rearranged chain carries TRBV12-3 or TRBV12-4 and TRBJ2-7; no D gene can be assigned with confidence. The CDR3 region: CASSLRDWGSSDYEQYV. At the DNA level, the sequence is TGTGCCAGCAGTCTACGAGATTGGGGTAGCAGTGACTACGAGCAGTACGTC.